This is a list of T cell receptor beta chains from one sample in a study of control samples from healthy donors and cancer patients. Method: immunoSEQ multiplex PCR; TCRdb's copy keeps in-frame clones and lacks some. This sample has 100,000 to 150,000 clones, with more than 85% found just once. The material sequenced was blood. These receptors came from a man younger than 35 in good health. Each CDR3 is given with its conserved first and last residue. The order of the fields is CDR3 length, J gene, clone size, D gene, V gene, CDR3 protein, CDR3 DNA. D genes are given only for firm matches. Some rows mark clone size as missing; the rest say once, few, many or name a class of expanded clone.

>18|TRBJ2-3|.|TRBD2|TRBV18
CASSPPIGLAGKTDTQYF
TGTGCCAGCTCACCACCTATTGGACTAGCGGGGAAAACTGATACGCAGTATTTT
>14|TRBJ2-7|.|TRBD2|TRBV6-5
CASRVAGLAYEQYF
TGTGCCAGCAGAGTAGCGGGGTTGGCCTACGAGCAGTACTTC
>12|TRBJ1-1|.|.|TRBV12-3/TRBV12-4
CASSRGRTEAFF
TGTGCCAGCAGCAGGGGCCGAACTGAAGCTTTCTTT
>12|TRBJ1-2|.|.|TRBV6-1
CASSDRGYGYTF
TGTGCCAGCAGTGACAGGGGATATGGCTACACCTTC
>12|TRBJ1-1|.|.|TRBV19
CASRTHRTEAFF
TGTGCCAGTAGGACCCACCGCACTGAAGCTTTCTTT
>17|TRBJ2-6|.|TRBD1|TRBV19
CASLPGQGYSGANVLTF
TGTGCCAGCCTCCCGGGACAGGGGTACTCTGGGGCCAACGTCCTGACTTTC
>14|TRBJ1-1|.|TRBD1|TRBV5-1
CASIPTGGGTEAFF
TGCGCCAGCATACCGACAGGGGGAGGGACTGAAGCTTTCTTT
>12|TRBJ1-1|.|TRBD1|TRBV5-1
CASSFTGGEAFF
TGCGCCAGCAGCTTTACAGGGGGGGAAGCTTTCTTT
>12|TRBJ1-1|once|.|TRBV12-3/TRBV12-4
CASSLGGVRAFF
TGTGCCAGCAGTTTAGGTGGCGTTCGTGCTTTCTTT
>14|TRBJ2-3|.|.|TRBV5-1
CASSLTPGTDTQYF
TGCGCCAGCAGCTTGACGCCTGGGACAGATACGCAGTATTTT
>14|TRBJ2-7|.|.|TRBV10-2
CASSGPSRTYEQYF
TGCGCCAGCAGTGGGCCTAGCCGAACCTACGAGCAGTACTTC
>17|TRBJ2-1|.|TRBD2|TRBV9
CASSVVSGGTTYNEQFF
TGTGCCAGCAGCGTAGTAAGCGGGGGGACTACCTACAATGAGCAGTTCTTC
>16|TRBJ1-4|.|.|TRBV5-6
CASSLGEGGIGEKLFF
TGTGCCAGCAGCTTGGGGGAAGGGGGAATCGGCGAAAAACTGTTTTTT
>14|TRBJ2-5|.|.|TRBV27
CASSLYPGEETQYF
TGTGCCAGCAGTTTATACCCAGGGGAAGAGACCCAGTACTTC
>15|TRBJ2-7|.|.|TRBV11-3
CASSLSTRDTYEQYF
TGTGCCAGCAGCTTAAGTACCAGGGACACCTACGAGCAGTACTTC
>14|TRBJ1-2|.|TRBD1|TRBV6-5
CASILGTGGSGYTF
TGTGCCAGCATTCTTGGGACAGGGGGCTCCGGCTACACCTTC
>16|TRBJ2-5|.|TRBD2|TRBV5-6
CASSFLVTGTTETQYF
TGTGCCAGCAGCTTTCTGGTGACCGGGACTACGGAGACCCAGTACTTC
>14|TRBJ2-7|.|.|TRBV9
CASSVEGSTLEQYF
TGTGCCAGCAGCGTAGAAGGGTCCACCCTCGAGCAGTACTTC
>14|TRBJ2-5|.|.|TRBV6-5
CASSYSPGSETQYF
TGTGCCAGCAGTTACTCCCCGGGCTCAGAGACCCAGTACTTC
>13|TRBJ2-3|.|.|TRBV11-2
CASSLGTGDTQYF
TGTGCCAGCAGCTTAGGGACGGGGGATACGCAGTATTTT
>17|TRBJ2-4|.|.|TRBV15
CATSRDMTGIAKNIQYF
TGTGCCACCAGCAGAGATATGACAGGCATAGCCAAAAACATTCAGTACTTC
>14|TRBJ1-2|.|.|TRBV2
CASSVQGQSSGYTF
TGTGCCAGCAGTGTACAAGGACAGTCTTCGGGCTACACCTTC
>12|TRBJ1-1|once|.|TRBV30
CAWSVGPLEAFF
TGTGCCTGGAGTGTGGGGCCGCTTGAAGCTTTCTTT
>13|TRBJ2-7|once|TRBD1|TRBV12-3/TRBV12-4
CASSSTGFDEQYF
TGTGCCAGCAGCTCGACAGGGTTCGACGAGCAGTACTTC
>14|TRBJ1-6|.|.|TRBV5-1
CASGWDGFNSPLHF
TGCGCCAGCGGTTGGGACGGATTTAATTCACCCCTCCACTTT
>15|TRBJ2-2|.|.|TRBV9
CASSVDGGNTGELFF
TGTGCCAGCAGCGTAGATGGCGGGAACACCGGGGAGCTGTTTTTT
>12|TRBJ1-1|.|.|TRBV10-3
CAISEGRVSAFF
TGTGCCATCAGTGAGGGCAGGGTTTCAGCTTTCTTT
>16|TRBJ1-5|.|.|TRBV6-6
CASSYSRGSLEEPQHF
TGTGCCAGCAGTTACTCGAGGGGGAGTTTAGAAGAGCCCCAGCATTTT
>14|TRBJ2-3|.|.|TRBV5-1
CASSYGRRTDTQYF
TGCGCCAGCAGTTACGGACGGCGCACAGATACGCAGTATTTT
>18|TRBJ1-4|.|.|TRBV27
CASSPRDGSTATNEKLFF
TGTGCCAGCAGTCCCCGGGACGGATCTACTGCAACTAATGAAAAACTGTTTTTT
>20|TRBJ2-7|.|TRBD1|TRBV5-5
CASSSVGQDTRNVGSYEQYF
TGTGCCAGCAGCTCTGTAGGACAGGATACTAGGAATGTTGGGTCCTACGAGCAGTACTTC
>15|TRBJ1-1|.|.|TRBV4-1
CASSHNRFSNTEAFF
TGCGCCAGCAGCCATAACAGGTTTTCGAACACTGAAGCTTTCTTT
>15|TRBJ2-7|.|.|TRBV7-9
CASSLGQVNSYEQYF
TGTGCCAGCAGCTTAGGACAGGTCAACTCCTACGAGCAGTACTTC
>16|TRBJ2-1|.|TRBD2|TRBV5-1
CASSYQRGGERGEQFF
TGCGCCAGCAGCTATCAGCGGGGTGGGGAGCGGGGTGAGCAGTTCTTC
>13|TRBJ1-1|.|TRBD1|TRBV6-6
CASRMTGSPEAFF
TGTGCCAGTAGGATGACAGGGAGCCCTGAAGCTTTCTTT
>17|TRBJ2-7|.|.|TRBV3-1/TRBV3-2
CASSPGLPSAGSYEQYF
TGTGCCAGCAGCCCGGGATTACCCTCGGCGGGGAGCTACGAGCAGTACTTC
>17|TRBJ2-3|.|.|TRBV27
CASSLTAGGRRTDTQYF
TGTGCCAGCAGTTTAACCGCTGGGGGTAGGCGCACAGATACGCAGTATTTT
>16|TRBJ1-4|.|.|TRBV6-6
CASSYSKMGWNEKLFF
TGTGCCAGCAGTTACTCGAAAATGGGGTGGAATGAAAAACTGTTTTTT
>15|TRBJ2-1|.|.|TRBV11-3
CASSLEGSDYNEQFF
TGTGCCAGCAGCTTGGAGGGTTCGGACTACAATGAGCAGTTCTTC
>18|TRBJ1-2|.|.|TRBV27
CASSPGPRDLGLNYGYTF
TGTGCCAGCAGCCCTGGTCCCCGGGACCTAGGTCTTAACTATGGCTACACCTTC
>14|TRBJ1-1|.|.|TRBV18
CASSPLGHYTEAFF
TGTGCCAGCTCACCCCTTGGACATTACACTGAAGCTTTCTTT
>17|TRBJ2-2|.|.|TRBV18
CASPEGGGVKNTGELFF
TGTGCCAGCCCCGAAGGAGGCGGGGTGAAGAACACCGGGGAGCTGTTTTTT
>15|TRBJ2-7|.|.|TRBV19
CASSIVFGGSYEQYF
TGTGCCAGTAGTATAGTATTTGGGGGCTCCTACGAGCAGTACTTC
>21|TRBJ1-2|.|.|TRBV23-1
CASSHHITMATPPGALYGYTF
TGCGCCAGCAGTCACCACATAACTATGGCTACACCTCCCGGGGCACTATATGGCTACACCTTC
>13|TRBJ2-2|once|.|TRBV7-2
CASSLRYTGELFF
TGTGCCAGCAGCTTACGATACACCGGGGAGCTGTTTTTT
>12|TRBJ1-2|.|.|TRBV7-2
CASSLDIAGYTF
TGTGCCAGCAGCTTGGACATTGCTGGCTACACCTTC
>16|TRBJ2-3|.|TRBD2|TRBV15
CATSRAGLAASDTQYF
TGTGCCACCAGCAGAGCAGGACTAGCGGCGTCAGATACGCAGTATTTT
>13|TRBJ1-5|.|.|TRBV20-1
CSASWGSNQPQHF
TGCAGTGCTAGTTGGGGAAGCAATCAGCCCCAGCATTTT
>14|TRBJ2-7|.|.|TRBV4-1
CASSLVDRAYEQYF
TGCGCCAGCAGCCTCGTGGACCGAGCCTACGAGCAGTACTTC